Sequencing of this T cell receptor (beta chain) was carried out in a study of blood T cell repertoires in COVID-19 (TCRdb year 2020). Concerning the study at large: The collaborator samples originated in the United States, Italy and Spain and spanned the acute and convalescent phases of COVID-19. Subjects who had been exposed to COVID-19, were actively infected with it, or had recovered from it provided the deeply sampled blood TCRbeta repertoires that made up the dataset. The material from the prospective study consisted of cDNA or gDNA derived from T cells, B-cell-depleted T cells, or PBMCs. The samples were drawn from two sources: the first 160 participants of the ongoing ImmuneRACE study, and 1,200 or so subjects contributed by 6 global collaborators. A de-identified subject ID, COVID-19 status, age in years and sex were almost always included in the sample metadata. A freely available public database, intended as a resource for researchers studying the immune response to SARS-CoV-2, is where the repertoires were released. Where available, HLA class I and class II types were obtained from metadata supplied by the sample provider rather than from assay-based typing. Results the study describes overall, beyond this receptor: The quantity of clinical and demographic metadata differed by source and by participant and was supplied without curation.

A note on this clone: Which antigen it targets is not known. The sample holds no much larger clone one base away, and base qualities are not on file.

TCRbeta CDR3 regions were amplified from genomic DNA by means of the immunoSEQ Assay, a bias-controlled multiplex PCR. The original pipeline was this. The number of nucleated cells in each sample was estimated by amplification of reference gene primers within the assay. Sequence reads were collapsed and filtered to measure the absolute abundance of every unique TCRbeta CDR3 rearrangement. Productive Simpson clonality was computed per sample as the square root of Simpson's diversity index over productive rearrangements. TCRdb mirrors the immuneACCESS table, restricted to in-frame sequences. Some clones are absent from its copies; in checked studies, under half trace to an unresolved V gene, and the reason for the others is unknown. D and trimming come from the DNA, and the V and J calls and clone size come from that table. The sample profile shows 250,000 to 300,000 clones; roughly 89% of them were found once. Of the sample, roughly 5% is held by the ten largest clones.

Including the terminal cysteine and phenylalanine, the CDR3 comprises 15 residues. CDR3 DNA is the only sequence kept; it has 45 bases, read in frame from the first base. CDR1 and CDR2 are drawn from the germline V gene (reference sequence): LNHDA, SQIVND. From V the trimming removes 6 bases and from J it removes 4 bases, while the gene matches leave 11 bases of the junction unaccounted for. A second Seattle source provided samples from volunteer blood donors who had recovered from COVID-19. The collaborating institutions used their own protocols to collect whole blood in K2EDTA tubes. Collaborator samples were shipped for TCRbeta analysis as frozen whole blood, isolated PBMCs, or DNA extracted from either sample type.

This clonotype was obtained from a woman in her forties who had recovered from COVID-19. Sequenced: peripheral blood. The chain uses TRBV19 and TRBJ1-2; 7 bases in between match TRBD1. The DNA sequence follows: TGTGCCAGTAGAACACCGGGACAGCTAGCCTATGGCTACACCTTC. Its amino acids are CASRTPGQLAYGYTF.